In its sample, the clone carrying this T cell receptor beta chain was seen many times. The antigen is undetermined. MiXCR, run by TCRdb on the RACE reads, gives a single entry per CDR3 protein. The sample contains 300,000 to 400,000 distinct CDR3 sequences, less than 6.5% of which appear only once. The data are from a study of human T cells and chemical hapten exposure. Study-level background: Researchers reported sensitizing an approximately 2 cm by approximately 2 cm upper inner arm skin site with 2% DPC. Findings of the study overall: The study found that DPC sensitization did not change TCRs above 1 in 1000 frequency.

Trimming took 1 base from V and 5 from J, leaving 14 bases between them. The CDR3 consists of 15 residues. The V gene's germline CDR1 is SGHTA and CDR2 FQGTGA. Described time point: pre-sensitization, week 0. Treatment defined: therapeutic diphenylcyclopropenone sensitization with weekly scalp DPC. The study extracted total RNA from unfractionated whole blood. This TCR came from a woman between 45 and 65 years old with alopecia areata. Some clones in this sample may be carry-over from other donors' samples. The V call is TRBV7-3, the J call TRBJ2-5; tentative D call: TRBD2 (7 bases). The sequences come from whole blood, collected in connection with sensitization to the hapten diphenylcyclopropenone (DPC). The CDR3 reads CASSLIGGARETQYF. Here the CDR3 DNA reads TGTGCCAGCAGCTTAATTGGGGGGGCCCGGGAGACCCAGTACTTC.